This is a list of T cell receptor beta chains from one sample in a study of T cell repertoires in cytomegalovirus infection. TCRdb redid the calling of the reads with MiXCR, one entry per CDR3 protein. The repertoire consists of approximately 74,000 distinct CDR3 sequences, with approximately 39% occurring once and the leading ten covering approximately 93%. The antigens these receptors bind are not known. The sample in question was CD8+ T cells from cultured PBMCs, obtained from culture after CMV antigen stimulation. These receptors all stem from a human donor in good health (CMV status not recorded). Some clones in this sample may be carry-over from other donors' samples. CDR3s include the opening cysteine and the closing phenylalanine or tryptophan. A D gene is named only where the DNA matches it firmly. Some rows have no size entry. The others give once, few or many, or a class for an expanded clone.

J | size | D | V | DNA | CDR3
TRBJ2-7 | NA | TRBD1 | TRBV27 | TGTGCCAGCAGGGGACAGTCCTACGAGCAGTACTTC | CASRGQSYEQYF
TRBJ1-2 | NA | TRBD1 | TRBV7-9 | TGTGCCAGCAGCTCAAGGGACAGAGCTAACTATGGCTACACCTTC | CASSSRDRANYGYTF
TRBJ1-1 | once | NA | TRBV6-2/TRBV6-3 | TGTGCCAGCAGTTACGATCCCCCGGGGGTTGATGAAGCTTTCTTT | CASSYDPPGVDEAFF
TRBJ1-1 | few | NA | TRBV24-1 | TGTGCCACCAGTGCCTCCGACGGATTTCGAACTGAAGCTTTCTTT | CATSASDGFRTEAFF
TRBJ2-7 | few | TRBD2 | TRBV11-1 | TGTGCCAGCAGGCCGGGACTAGCGGGGGAGTACGAGCAGTACTTC | CASRPGLAGEYEQYF
TRBJ2-3 | once | NA | TRBV9 | TGTGCCAGCAGCATCGGTTTAGATACGCAGTATTTT | CASSIGLDTQYF
TRBJ2-2 | NA | NA | TRBV7-2 | TGTGCCAGCAGCCAAGTAGGGGGTGCGGGCACCGGGGAGCTGTTTTTT | CASSQVGGAGTGELFF
TRBJ1-1 | few | NA | TRBV4-1 | TGCGCCAGCAGCCACCCTAGCGGGGCACTAATCTCGGGGGGCACTGAAGCTTTCTTT | CASSHPSGALISGGTEAFF
TRBJ2-7 | few | NA | TRBV2 | TGTGCCAGCAGCCAGGGGACTGAGGGGCTTCGTGGTTACGAGCAGTACTTC | CASSQGTEGLRGYEQYF
TRBJ1-6 | once | NA | TRBV20-1 | TGCAGTGCTGGGAGTAAAACCTATAATTCACCCCTCCACTTT | CSAGSKTYNSPLHF
TRBJ2-1 | NA | NA | TRBV5-1 | TGCGCCAGCAGCTTGTCCGCGCGGGGCTCCTACAATGAGCAGTTCTTC | CASSLSARGSYNEQFF
TRBJ1-1 | few | NA | TRBV19 | TGTGCCAGTAGTATCGGCAGTTACACTGAAGCTTTCTTT | CASSIGSYTEAFF
TRBJ1-3 | NA | NA | TRBV4-3 | TGCGCCAGCAGCCAAGCCAGACTGACTTCATCTGGAAACACCATATATTTT | CASSQARLTSSGNTIYF
TRBJ2-7 | NA | TRBD1 | TRBV28 | TGTGCCTCAAAGTTGCCAGGGGGCGGGGAGCAGTACTTC | CASKLPGGGEQYF
TRBJ1-1 | few | NA | TRBV27 | TGTGCCAGCAGTTTGTCAGGGGCCCGTCAAGCTTTCTTT | CASSLSGARQAFF
TRBJ1-4 | NA | TRBD1 | TRBV27 | TGTGCCAGCAGACGACAGGGGATGGAAAAACTGTTTTTT | CASRRQGMEKLFF
TRBJ2-7 | NA | NA | TRBV12-3/TRBV12-4 | TGTGCCAGCAGTCCAGAGCCATTCCAGCAGTACTTC | CASSPEPFQQYF
TRBJ2-7 | few | TRBD1 | TRBV12-3/TRBV12-4 | TGTGCCAGCAGTCAAGGGACAGGGGGCAGCCCCTACGAGCAGTACTTC | CASSQGTGGSPYEQYF
TRBJ2-1 | many | NA | TRBV12-3/TRBV12-4 | TGTGCCAGCAGTTTAGCGGGGGGAAAGAACAATGAGCAGTTCTTC | CASSLAGGKNNEQFF
TRBJ2-3 | NA | TRBD1 | TRBV15 | TGTGCCACCAGCAGAGGGGACAGGGGAACAGATACGCAGTATTTT | CATSRGDRGTDTQYF
TRBJ2-6 | NA | TRBD1 | TRBV5-4 | TGTGCCAGCAGCTCCGGACAGGGGGCCGGGGCCAACGTCCTGACTTTC | CASSSGQGAGANVLTF
TRBJ2-1 | few | NA | TRBV6-1 | TGTGCCAGCAAGGACTACAGGGAAGGTCTCAATGAGCAGTTCTTC | CASKDYREGLNEQFF
TRBJ1-1 | few | NA | TRBV20-1 | TGCAGTGCGAGACAAGGGGACACTGAAGCTTTCTTT | CSARQGDTEAFF
TRBJ2-2 | few | NA | TRBV27 | TGTGCCAGCAGTTCCTGGGACGGGAACACCGGGGAGCTGTTTTTT | CASSSWDGNTGELFF
TRBJ1-1 | many | NA | TRBV12-3/TRBV12-4 | TGTGCCAGCAGCTTGGGCACTGAAGCTTTCTTT | CASSLGTEAFF
TRBJ1-2 | NA | NA | TRBV11-2 | TGTGCCAGCCTGCGGGTGGGCTATGGCTACACCTTC | CASLRVGYGYTF
TRBJ2-7 | few | TRBD2 | TRBV4-1 | TGCGCCAGCAGCCGGACTAGCGGGGATACCTACGAGCAGTACTTC | CASSRTSGDTYEQYF
TRBJ1-1 | NA | TRBD1 | TRBV5-6 | TGTGCCAGCAGCGCAGGGACAGTTCATGAAGCTTTCTTT | CASSAGTVHEAFF
TRBJ2-5 | many | TRBD2 | TRBV7-9 | TGTGCCAGCAGCGACTTACTAGCGGGGGGCCACCAAGAGACCCAGTACTTC | CASSDLLAGGHQETQYF
TRBJ2-3 | NA | NA | TRBV7-2 | TGTGCCAGCAGCTTAGAGACTTTGGTCTTGGGTGGGAGCACAGATACGCAGTATTTT | CASSLETLVLGGSTDTQYF
TRBJ2-3 | NA | TRBD2 | TRBV7-8 | TGTGCCAGCCTACTTTATAGCGGGGGGGCTGTAGATACGCAGTATTTT | CASLLYSGGAVDTQYF
TRBJ2-7 | NA | TRBD1 | TRBV28 | TGTGCCAGCAGACCGGGACAGGGTTACGAGCAGTACTTC | CASRPGQGYEQYF
TRBJ2-3 | NA | NA | TRBV19 | TGTGCCAGTAGTATGGGCGGGGACGGCACAGATACGCAGTATTTT | CASSMGGDGTDTQYF
TRBJ1-2 | NA | NA | TRBV7-2 | TGTGCCAGCAGCTTTTTAGGGACGATTACCTATGGCTACACCTTC | CASSFLGTITYGYTF
TRBJ1-1 | NA | NA | TRBV4-2 | TGTGCCAGCAGCCAAGAAACTCAGAGGCCCCACGGGACTGAAGCTTTCTTT | CASSQETQRPHGTEAFF
TRBJ1-5 | once | NA | TRBV12-3/TRBV12-4 | TGTGCCAGCAGATTTGGCGGGGAGCCCCAGCATTTT | CASRFGGEPQHF